This T cell receptor (beta chain) originates from a study of technical replicates of blood from several donors. Sequencing used immunoSEQ multiplex PCR; TCRdb keeps in-frame clones, though not all of them. The sample includes 85,000 to 100,000 clones, more than 90% of them seen just once. CDR3 size: 15 residues. Germline V gene sequence: CDR1 MGHRA, CDR2 YSYEKL. With V trimmed by 1 base and J by 2 bases, 3 bases remained unmatched. This sequence joins TRBV4-1 and TRBJ2-7, with 9 bases fitting TRBD2. The sequenced sample consisted of T cells isolated from PBMCs. This TCR was recovered from a human donor in good health. CDR3 sequence reads: CASSQVLAGAYEQYF. The CDR3 nucleotides are TGCGCCAGCAGCCAAGTGTTAGCGGGAGCCTACGAGCAGTACTTC.